The 5 T cell receptor beta chains presented below share a single source sample, sequenced in a study of early T cells in non-severe SARS-CoV-2 infection. Via MiXCR, TCRdb re-called the 5' RACE reads, giving one row per CDR3 protein. The profile shows fewer than 25,000 distinct CDR3 sequences, more than 4% of them singletons. The sample was whole blood. The receptors derive from an adult who was a healthcare worker with PCR-confirmed SARS-CoV-2 infection or an uninfected control (not recorded which).

The sample holds many counts of this clonotype. As DNA, the CDR3 is TGTGCCACCAGTGCCCCGGTAGCGGGCAGATTCACCGGGGAGCTGTTTTTT. The encoded protein is CATSAPVAGRFTGELFF. The chain recombines TRBV24-1 with TRBJ2-2; 7 nucleotides align to TRBD2. Losses at the gene ends were 5 bases for V and 4 bases for J; bases not matched to a gene: 12. Germline CDR1 and CDR2: KGHDR and SFDVKD. CDR3 length: 17 residues.

This clonotype was picked up many times. V gene TRBV29-1 combines with J gene TRBJ2-1; no clear D gene. CDR3 length equals 13 residues. V was shortened by 3 bases and J by 7 bases, with 13 bases between the two germline ends. Germline CDR1 SQVTM, CDR2 ANQGSEA. CDR3 nucleotide sequence: TGCAGCGTTGATCCCCTAGGGAAGAATGAGCAGTTCTTC. Translated: CSVDPLGKNEQFF.

This clonotype was seen repeatedly, ten times or more. The J gene is TRBJ1-1, the V gene TRBV5-1; possibly TRBD1 for D (6 bases). Germline loops: CDR1 SGHRS, CDR2 YFSETQ. V lost 3 bases and J 4 bases, leaving 10 bases between the germline ends. CDR3 length: 13 amino acids. The CDR3 protein is CASSSDSLTEAFF. The CDR3 bases are TGCGCCAGCAGCTCGGACAGCCTCACTGAAGCTTTCTTT.

This clonotype was recorded many times. V is TRBV6-6 and J is TRBJ1-2; no clear D gene. There are 13 residues in the CDR3. The V gene's germline CDR1 is MNHNY and CDR2 SVGAGI (reference sequence). V was clipped by 9 bases and J by 5 bases, with 16 bases between them. As DNA, the CDR3 is TGTGCCAGTTTGCCGGGGTTCGGGTATGGCTACACCTTC. The encoded protein is CASLPGFGYGYTF.

This clonotype came up many times. The CDR3: CASSQGDVGEAFF. The CDR3 DNA reads as TGTGCCAGCAGCCAAGGGGATGTGGGTGAAGCTTTCTTT. J is TRBJ1-1 and V is TRBV6-6, with D maybe TRBD1 (5 bases). CDR1 is MNHNY and CDR2 is SVGAGI in the germline V gene (reference sequence). V shed 6 bases and J shed 7 bases, with 15 bases lying between them. This CDR3 region has 13 residues.